The 26 T cell receptor beta chains given below trace back to one sample, sequenced in a study of cytomegalovirus exposure and HLA in healthy donors. A multiplex PCR was run with 60 Vbeta primers and 13 Jbeta primers. TCRdb keeps only in-frame clones here, not all; method: immunoSEQ multiplex PCR. This sample has roughly 97,000 clones, with 70% to 85% found just once. What was sequenced was PBMCs. These receptors originate from a woman aged 18-30 years in good health and CMV-seropositive.

This chain connects TRBV6-5 to TRBJ2-3; unclear D gene. V lost 0 bases, J lost 6 bases, and 13 bases lay in between. The CDR3 has 15 residues. Germline V lookup: CDR1 MNHEY, CDR2 SVGAGI. The CDR3 nucleotides are TGTGCCAGCAGTTACTCGGCGGCGGAGATGGATACGCAGTATTTT. Amino acid sequence: CASSYSAAEMDTQYF.

Turning to this clone: The junction departs from germline at one end; a sequencing error may be responsible. This chain uses TRBV2 with TRBJ2-1; the D gene is possibly TRBD2 (6 bases). Germline V lookup: CDR1 SNHLY, CDR2 FYNNEI. The CDR3 is made up of 12 amino acids. This chain's CDR3 is CASSVAGTGGVF. CDR3 coding DNA: TGTGCCAGCAGTGTGGCGGGGACCGGTGGGGTCTTC.

This chain joins TRBV19 and TRBJ2-2; D ambiguous. Trimming removed 7 bases at V and 3 bases at J, with 9 bases between. The CDR3 is made up of 13 amino acids. The germline gives CDR1 LNHDA, CDR2 SQIVND (reference sequence). In nucleotides, the CDR3 is TGTGCCAGTATGGCGGATTACACCGGGGAGCTGTTTTTT. Translated: CASMADYTGELFF.

This clone was counted a single time. This chain links TRBV28 with TRBJ2-3; 8 bases are shared with TRBD2. Trimming took 8 bases from V and 0 from J; bases not matched to a gene: 7. This CDR3 spans 15 amino acids. CDR1 and CDR2 from the germline V gene are MDHEN and SYDVKM. CDR3 amino acids: CASGLAGLSTDTQYF. DNA of the CDR3: TGTGCCAGCGGCCTAGCGGGCCTCAGCACAGATACGCAGTATTTT.

This clone came up a few times. This chain links TRBV5-1 with TRBJ2-2, with unresolved D. CDR1 and CDR2 (germline): SGHRS, YFSETQ. The CDR3 totals 15 residues. V was pared by 0 bases and J by 6 bases, with 12 bases between. The CDR3 protein is CASSLVERVAGELFF. CDR3 coding DNA: TGCGCCAGCAGCTTGGTTGAAAGAGTGGCCGGGGAGCTGTTTTTT.

This clone was observed once. The V and J genes are TRBV7-2 and TRBJ2-1; D remains ambiguous. Germline V gene sequence: CDR1 SGHTA, CDR2 FQGNSA. The CDR3 is 17 amino acids. Between the trimmed V and J ends, which lost 0 bases and 0 bases, there was a span of 12 bases. The CDR3 DNA reads as TGTGCCAGCAGCTTAGCGCTTGCTACCTCCTCCTACAATGAGCAGTTCTTC. Residues: CASSLALATSSYNEQFF. Combining the CDR3 with reference TRBV7-2 and TRBJ2-1 gives the whole variable domain GAGVSQSPSNKVTEKGKDVELRCDPISGHTALYWYRQSLGQGLEFLIYFQGNSAPDKSGLPSDRFSAERTGGSVSTLTIQRTQQEDSAVYLCASSLALATSSYNEQFFGPGTRLTVL.

This clone has a single count. The chain recombines TRBV6-5 with TRBJ1-2; 12 nucleotides align to TRBD1. V shed 7 bases and J 7 bases; nucleotides not matched to a gene: 7. Germline CDR1 MNHEY, CDR2 SVGAGI. The CDR3 length is 14 residues. The CDR3 DNA sequence: TGTGCCAGCATGTGGGGACAGGGGGCTTCTGGCTACACCTTC. Its protein product is CASMWGQGASGYTF.

J is TRBJ2-1 and V is TRBV6-1; D ambiguous. The CDR3 extends over 9 amino acids. Germline V CDR1 and CDR2: MNHNS, SASEGT. Deletions cut 6 bases from V and 15 bases from J, with 9 bases between. In DNA, the CDR3 is TGTGCCAGCAGCTCTTCGCGGTTCTTC. Protein sequence: CASSSSRFF.

The J gene is TRBJ1-1, the V gene TRBV28, with D uncertain. The CDR3 runs to 12 residues. From germline, CDR1 is MDHEN and CDR2 SYDVKM. With 10 bases removed from V and 3 bases from J, the gap between germline ends came to 12 bases. DNA of the CDR3: TGTGCCACGCTAGGCCGGGACACTGAAGCTTTCTTT. It translates to CATLGRDTEAFF.

About this clone: This sample also contains other DNA sequences that code for the same CDR3. The chain has TRBV6-5 and TRBJ2-3; maybe TRBD2 (5 bases). CDR3 length: 16 residues. V lost 0 bases, J lost 2 bases, and 12 bases lay in between. Germline V gene sequence: CDR1 MNHEY, CDR2 SVGAGI. The CDR3 DNA reads TGTGCCAGCAGTTACTCGAAGGCGGGCGTCACAGATACGCAGTATTTT. It codes for CASSYSKAGVTDTQYF.

There are a few counts of this clone. The V call is TRBV7-8, the J call TRBJ2-7; 10 bases map to TRBD1. In germline, CDR1 is SGHVS, CDR2 FQNEAQ. This CDR3 comprises 17 residues. V lost 5 bases, J lost 2 bases, and 12 bases stayed unmatched. The CDR3 bases are TGTGCCAGCAGCGAGGGGACAGGGGCATTGGGAGCCTACGAGCAGTACTTC. This sequence encodes CASSEGTGALGAYEQYF.

The chain is built from TRBV2 and TRBJ1-5, with a possible D match to TRBD1 (5 bases). Germline-derived CDR1 and CDR2 are SNHLY and FYNNEI. CDR3 length: 15 residues. The V end lost 6 bases, the J end lost 0 bases, and 12 bases lay between the germline ends. This CDR3 is CASRDWGDSNQPQHF. In DNA form, the CDR3 reads TGTGCCAGCAGGGATTGGGGGGATAGCAATCAGCCCCAGCATTTT.

This clone was recorded a few times. The chain joins TRBV6-1 to TRBJ1-3; perhaps TRBD1 as D (5 bases). Germline loops: CDR1 MNHNS, CDR2 SASEGT. The CDR3 runs 14 residues. V lost 8 bases, J lost 0 bases, and 11 bases lay in between. The CDR3 reads CASGRTSSGNTIYF. CDR3 DNA sequence: TGTGCCAGCGGACGGACAAGCTCTGGAAACACCATATATTTT.

The chain couples TRBV30 to TRBJ2-5; TRBD2 matches 8 bases. Germline CDR1 GTSNPN, CDR2 SVGIG (reference sequence). The CDR3 is 15 residues long. Trimming took 4 bases from V and 5 from J; bases not matched to a gene: 12. This CDR3 is CAWNRLGLDRETQYF. CDR3 DNA: TGTGCCTGGAATCGGTTGGGACTAGATAGGGAGACCCAGTACTTC.

The chain combines TRBV4-1 with TRBJ1-3; D possibly corresponds to TRBD1 (6 bases). CDR3 size: 20 residues. The germline CDR1 and CDR2 sequences are MGHRA and YSYEKL. V was cut by 0 bases and J by 1 base, with 22 bases left in between. CDR3 loop: CASSQDRWGLAGASGNTIYF. In nucleotides, the CDR3 is TGCGCCAGCAGCCAAGATCGATGGGGGCTCGCGGGGGCATCTGGAAACACCATATATTTT.

The V and J genes are TRBV6-1 and TRBJ1-5; 8 nucleotides agree with TRBD1. The V gene end was trimmed by 3 bases and the J gene end by 6 bases; junction bases not matched to a gene: 10. Per the germline V gene, CDR1 is MNHNS and CDR2 is SASEGT. CDR3 size: 16 residues. In DNA form, the CDR3 reads TGTGCCAGCAGTGATCCCAGGGGGCAGCGGGGTCAGCCCCAGCATTTT. As protein: CASSDPRGQRGQPQHF.

This rearrangement joins TRBV21-1 to TRBJ2-5; the table calls TRBD2, which could not be checked here. TRBV21-1 is noted as a pseudogene. The CDR3 is 15 amino acids. The CDR3 here is CASSKFGRSSGTQYF. CDR3 bases: TGTGCCAGCAGCAAATTCGGTCGCTCCTCCGGGACCCAGTACTTC.

The rearrangement uses TRBV15 and TRBJ2-5, with 8 bases fitting TRBD2. CDR1 is LNHNV, CDR2 YYDKDF, per germline (reference sequence). The CDR3 length is 14 residues. The V segment lost 4 bases and the J segment 4 bases; nucleotides outside the gene matches: 5. CDR3 bases: TGTGCCACCAGCACGAGCGGGAGTCGAGAGACCCAGTACTTC. It codes for CATSTSGSRETQYF.

This chain connects TRBV28 to TRBJ2-7, with 13 bases identical to TRBD2. The length of the CDR3 is 15 residues. Germline loops: CDR1 MDHEN, CDR2 SYDVKM. The V and J ends lost 4 bases and 3 bases, in that order; junction bases with no gene match: 3. CDR3 coding DNA: TGTGCCAGCAGTTCAGGGACTAGCGGGATCTACGAGCAGTACTTC. This codes for CASSSGTSGIYEQYF.

This clone occurred a few times. The V gene is TRBV7-6, the J gene TRBJ2-3; unclear D gene. The CDR3 runs 16 residues. Trimming removed 2 bases at V and 0 bases at J, with 12 bases between. From germline, CDR1 is SGHVS and CDR2 FNYEAQ. The CDR3 nucleotides are TGTGCCAGCAGCTTATCTGCGGCTTATAGCACAGATACGCAGTATTTT. Translation gives CASSLSAAYSTDTQYF.

V gene TRBV7-9 combines with J gene TRBJ2-3; 7 bases match TRBD1. With V trimmed by 4 bases and J by 0 bases, 4 bases remained unmatched. The germline gives CDR1 SEHNR, CDR2 FQNEAQ (reference sequence). The CDR3 consists of 15 residues. The CDR3 protein is CASSWGQPSTDTQYF. DNA for the CDR3: TGTGCCAGCAGCTGGGGACAGCCTAGCACAGATACGCAGTATTTT.

CDR3 sequence reads: CASSPRTGTPTDTQYF. The CDR3 nucleotides are TGTGCCAGCTCACCCCGCACCGGGACTCCGACAGATACGCAGTATTTT. The rearrangement uses TRBV18 and TRBJ2-3, with TRBD2 as a possible D gene (6 bases). CDR1 KGHSH and CDR2 LQKENI come from the germline V gene. Trimming took off 3 bases at V and 3 bases at J, with 16 bases between the two ends. This CDR3 region has 16 residues.

This rearrangement joins TRBV19 to TRBJ1-1; 8 bases agree with TRBD1. The V segment lost 10 bases and the J segment 4 bases; nucleotides outside the gene matches: 5. CDR1 and CDR2 from the germline V gene are LNHDA and SQIVND (reference sequence). The CDR3 contains 12 residues. The CDR3 loop is CATRTGPTEAFF. The CDR3 DNA is TGTGCCACCCGGACAGGGCCCACTGAAGCTTTCTTT.

The DNA for the CDR3 is TGTGCCAGCAGCTTAGGGGGACAGAAAGCCTACGAGCAGTACTTC. Protein product: CASSLGGQKAYEQYF. The chain is built from TRBV7-9 and TRBJ2-7; 7 positions agree with TRBD1. The CDR3 runs 15 residues. After removal of 1 base from V and 2 bases from J, the junction contained 5 bases not matched to a gene. Germline V gene data show CDR1 as SEHNR and CDR2 as FQNEAQ (reference sequence).

The rearrangement links TRBV28 to TRBJ1-6; D might be TRBD1 (6 bases). This CDR3 comprises 16 residues. Trimming took off 2 bases at V and 5 bases at J, with 13 bases between the two ends. Germline V gene sequence: CDR1 MDHEN, CDR2 SYDVKM. As DNA, the CDR3 is TGTGCCAGCAGTTTAATCATGGCAGGGGATAATTCACCCCTCCACTTT. Translation: CASSLIMAGDNSPLHF.

The chain uses TRBV6-5 and TRBJ1-1, with 8 bases lining up with TRBD1. V lost 5 bases to trimming and J lost 3 bases; unmatched junction nucleotides: 8. The CDR3 extends over 15 amino acids. From germline, CDR1 is MNHEY and CDR2 SVGAGI. This CDR3 is CASSTGQGWDTEAFF. CDR3 sequence (DNA): TGTGCCAGCAGTACAGGACAGGGATGGGACACTGAAGCTTTCTTT.